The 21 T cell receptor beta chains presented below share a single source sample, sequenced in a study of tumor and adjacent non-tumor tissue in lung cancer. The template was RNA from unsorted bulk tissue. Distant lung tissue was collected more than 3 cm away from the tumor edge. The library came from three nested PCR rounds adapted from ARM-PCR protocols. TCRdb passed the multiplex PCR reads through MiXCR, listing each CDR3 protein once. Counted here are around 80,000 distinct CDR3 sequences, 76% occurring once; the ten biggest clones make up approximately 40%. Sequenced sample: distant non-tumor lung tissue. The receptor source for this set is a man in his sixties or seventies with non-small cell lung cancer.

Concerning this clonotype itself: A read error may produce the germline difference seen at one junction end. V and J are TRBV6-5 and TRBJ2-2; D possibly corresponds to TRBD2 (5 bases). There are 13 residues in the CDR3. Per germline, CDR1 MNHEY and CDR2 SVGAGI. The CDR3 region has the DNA TGTACCAGCAGTTACTGGGGAACCGGGGAGATGTTTTTT. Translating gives CTSSYWGTGEMFF.

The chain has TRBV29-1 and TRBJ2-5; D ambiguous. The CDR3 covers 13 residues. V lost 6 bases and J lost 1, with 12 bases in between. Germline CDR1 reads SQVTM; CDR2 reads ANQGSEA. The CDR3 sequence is CSVAYISQETQYF. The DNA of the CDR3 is TGCAGCGTGGCCTACATATCCCAAGAGACCCAGTACTTC.

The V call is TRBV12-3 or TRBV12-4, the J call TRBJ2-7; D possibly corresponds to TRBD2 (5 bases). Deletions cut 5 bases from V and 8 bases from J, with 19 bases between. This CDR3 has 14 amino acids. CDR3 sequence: CASSLSGSWYKQYF. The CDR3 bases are TGTGCCAGCAGTCTATCTGGGAGTTGGTACAAGCAGTACTTC.

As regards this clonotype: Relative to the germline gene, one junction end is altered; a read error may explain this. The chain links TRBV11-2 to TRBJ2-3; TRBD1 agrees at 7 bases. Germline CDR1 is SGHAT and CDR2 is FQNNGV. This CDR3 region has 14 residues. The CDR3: CDSNSQGFSDTQYF. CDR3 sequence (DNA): TGTGACAGCAACTCACAGGGGTTCTCAGATACGCAGTATTTC.

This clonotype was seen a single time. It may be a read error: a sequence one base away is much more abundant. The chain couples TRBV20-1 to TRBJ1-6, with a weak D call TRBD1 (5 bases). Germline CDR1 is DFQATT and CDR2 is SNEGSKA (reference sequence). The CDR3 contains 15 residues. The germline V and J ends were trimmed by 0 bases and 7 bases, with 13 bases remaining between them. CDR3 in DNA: TGCAGTGCTAGAGACCCCCGGGGCGGGAATTCACCCCTCCACTTT. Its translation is CSARDPRGGNSPLHF.

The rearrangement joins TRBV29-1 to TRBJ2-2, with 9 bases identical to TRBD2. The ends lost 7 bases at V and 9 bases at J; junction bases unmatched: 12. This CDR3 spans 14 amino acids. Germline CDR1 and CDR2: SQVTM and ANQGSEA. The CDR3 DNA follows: TGCAGCGCATTAGGGACTAGCTTGACCCGGGAGCTGTTTTTT. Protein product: CSALGTSLTRELFF.

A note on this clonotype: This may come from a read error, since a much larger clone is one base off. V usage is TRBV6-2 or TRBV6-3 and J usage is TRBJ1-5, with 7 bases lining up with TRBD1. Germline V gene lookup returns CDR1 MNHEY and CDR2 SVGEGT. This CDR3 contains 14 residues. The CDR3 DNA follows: TGTGCCAGCATTTACTTCGGGACAGATCAGCCCCAGCATTTT. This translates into CASIYFGTDQPQHF.

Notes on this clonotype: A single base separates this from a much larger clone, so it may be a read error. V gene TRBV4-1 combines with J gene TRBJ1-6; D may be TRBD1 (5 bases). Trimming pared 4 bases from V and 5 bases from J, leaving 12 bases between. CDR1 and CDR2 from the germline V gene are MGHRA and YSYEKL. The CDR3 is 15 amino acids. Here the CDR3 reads CASSLRAENNSPLHF. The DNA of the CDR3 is TGCGCCAGCAGCCTCAGGGCAGAGAATAATTCACCCCTCCACTTT.

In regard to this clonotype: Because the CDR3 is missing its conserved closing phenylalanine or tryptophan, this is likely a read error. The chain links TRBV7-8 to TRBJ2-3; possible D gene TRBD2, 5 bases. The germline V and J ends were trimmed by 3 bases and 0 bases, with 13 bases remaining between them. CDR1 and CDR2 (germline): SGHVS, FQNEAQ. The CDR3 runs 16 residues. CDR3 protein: CASSFNFGGSTDTQYV. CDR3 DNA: TGTGCCAGCAGCTTCAATTTCGGCGGGAGCACAGATACGCAGTATGTT.

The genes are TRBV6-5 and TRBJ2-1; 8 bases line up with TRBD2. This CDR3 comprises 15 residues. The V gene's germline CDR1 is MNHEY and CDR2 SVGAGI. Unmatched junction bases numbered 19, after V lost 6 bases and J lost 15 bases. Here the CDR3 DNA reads TGTGCCAGCAGCTACCTTGGCTGTAGCGGGATGGCGGCGTTCTTC. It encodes CASSYLGCSGMAAFF.

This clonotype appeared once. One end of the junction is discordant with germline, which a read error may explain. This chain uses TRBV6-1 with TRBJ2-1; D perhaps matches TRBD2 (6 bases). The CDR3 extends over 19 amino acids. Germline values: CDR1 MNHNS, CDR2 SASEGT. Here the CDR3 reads CAISDPGGPRLLAYNEQFF. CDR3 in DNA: TGTGCCATCAGTGATCCAGGAGGGCCGAGGTTGCTCGCCTACAATGAGCAGTTCTTC.

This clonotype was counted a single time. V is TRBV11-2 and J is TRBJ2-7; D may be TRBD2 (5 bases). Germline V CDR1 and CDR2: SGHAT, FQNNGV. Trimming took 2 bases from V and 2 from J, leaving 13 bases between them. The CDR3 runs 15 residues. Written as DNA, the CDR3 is TGTGCCAGCAGCTTATATCTGAGGGCCCCCTACGAGCAGTACTTC. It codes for CASSLYLRAPYEQYF.

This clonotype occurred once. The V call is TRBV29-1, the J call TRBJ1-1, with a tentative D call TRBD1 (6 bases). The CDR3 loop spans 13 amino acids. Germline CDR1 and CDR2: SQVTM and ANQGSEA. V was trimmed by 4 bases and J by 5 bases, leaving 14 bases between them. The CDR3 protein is CSVVAGATTEAFF. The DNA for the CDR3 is TGCAGCGTTGTGGCAGGGGCGACAACTGAAGCTTTCTTT.

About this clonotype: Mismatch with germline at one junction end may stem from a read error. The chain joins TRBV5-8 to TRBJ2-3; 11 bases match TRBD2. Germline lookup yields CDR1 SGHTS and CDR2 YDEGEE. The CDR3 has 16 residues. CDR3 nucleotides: TGTGCCAGCAGCCTCGGGACTAGCGGAAGCACAGATATGCAGTATTTT. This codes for CASSLGTSGSTDMQYF.

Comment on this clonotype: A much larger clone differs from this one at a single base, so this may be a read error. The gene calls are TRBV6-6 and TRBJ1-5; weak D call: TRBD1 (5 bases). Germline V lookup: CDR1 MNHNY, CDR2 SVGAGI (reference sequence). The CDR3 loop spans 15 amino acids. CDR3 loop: CASSFPGQYNQHQHF. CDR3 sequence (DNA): TGTGCCAGCAGCTTTCCAGGGCAGTACAATCAGCACCAGCATTTT.

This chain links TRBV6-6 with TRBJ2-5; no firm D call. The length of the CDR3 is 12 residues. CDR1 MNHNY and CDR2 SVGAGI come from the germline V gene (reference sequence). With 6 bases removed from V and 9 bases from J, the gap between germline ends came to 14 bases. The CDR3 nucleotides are TGTGCCAGCAGAGACGTTCCCGAGGCCCAGTACTTC. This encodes CASRDVPEAQYF.

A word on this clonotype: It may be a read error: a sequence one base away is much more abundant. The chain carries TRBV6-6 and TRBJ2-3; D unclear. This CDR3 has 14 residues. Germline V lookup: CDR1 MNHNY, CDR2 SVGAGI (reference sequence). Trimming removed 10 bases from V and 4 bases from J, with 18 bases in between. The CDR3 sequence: CATAVMARPDTQYF. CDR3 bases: TGTGCCACCGCCGTGATGGCTAGACCAGATACGCAGTATTTT.

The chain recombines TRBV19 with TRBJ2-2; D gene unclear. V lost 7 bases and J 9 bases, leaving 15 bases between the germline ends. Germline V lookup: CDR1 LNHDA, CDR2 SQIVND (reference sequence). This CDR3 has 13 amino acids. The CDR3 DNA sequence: TGTGCCAGTAATACGAGACGTGCTCGGGAGCTGTTTTTT. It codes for CASNTRRARELFF.

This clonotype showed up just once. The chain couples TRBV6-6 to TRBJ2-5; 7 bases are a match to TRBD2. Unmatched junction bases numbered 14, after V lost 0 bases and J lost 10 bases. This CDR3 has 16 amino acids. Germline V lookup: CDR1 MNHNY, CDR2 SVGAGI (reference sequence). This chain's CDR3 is CASSYSRGGGSKIQYF. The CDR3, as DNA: TGTGCCAGCAGTTACTCGAGGGGCGGGGGAAGTAAGATCCAGTACTTC.

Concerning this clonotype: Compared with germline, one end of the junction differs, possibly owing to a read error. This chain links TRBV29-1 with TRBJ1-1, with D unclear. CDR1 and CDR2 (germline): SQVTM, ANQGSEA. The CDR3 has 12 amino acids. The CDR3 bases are TGCATCGTTTTACACAGAGGGCTCTGGGCTTTCTTT. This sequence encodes CIVLHRGLWAFF.

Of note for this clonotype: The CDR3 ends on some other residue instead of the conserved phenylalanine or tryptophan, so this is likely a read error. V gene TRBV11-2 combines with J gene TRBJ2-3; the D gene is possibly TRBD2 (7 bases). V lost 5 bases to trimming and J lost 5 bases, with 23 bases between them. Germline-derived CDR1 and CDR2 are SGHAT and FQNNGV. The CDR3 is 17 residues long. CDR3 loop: CASSPRLGGGHRDTQYI. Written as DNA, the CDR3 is TGTGCCAGCAGCCCTAGACTAGGGGGGGGGCATAGAGATACGCAGTATATT.